This TCR beta chain appears in the sequencing data of a study of technical replicates of blood from a few donors. Method: immunoSEQ multiplex PCR; TCRdb's copy keeps in-frame clones and lacks some. The repertoire holds about 60,000 clones, approximately 86% seen once, with 5% to 6.5% in the top ten. The CDR3 runs to 14 residues. V dropped 2 bases and J dropped 1 base, with 8 bases sitting between them. Germline V gene data show CDR1 as SGHTA and CDR2 as FQGTGA. Points on this clone: Other DNA variants within this sample encode the same CDR3.

The V gene is TRBV7-3, the J gene TRBJ1-1, with D possibly matching TRBD1 (5 bases). This clonotype originated in a human donor in good health. Some clones in this sample may be carry-over from other donors' samples. The sample taken for sequencing was PBMCs. The CDR3 region is CASSLDRGNTEAFF. DNA for the CDR3: TGTGCCAGCAGCTTAGATAGGGGGAACACTGAAGCTTTCTTT.